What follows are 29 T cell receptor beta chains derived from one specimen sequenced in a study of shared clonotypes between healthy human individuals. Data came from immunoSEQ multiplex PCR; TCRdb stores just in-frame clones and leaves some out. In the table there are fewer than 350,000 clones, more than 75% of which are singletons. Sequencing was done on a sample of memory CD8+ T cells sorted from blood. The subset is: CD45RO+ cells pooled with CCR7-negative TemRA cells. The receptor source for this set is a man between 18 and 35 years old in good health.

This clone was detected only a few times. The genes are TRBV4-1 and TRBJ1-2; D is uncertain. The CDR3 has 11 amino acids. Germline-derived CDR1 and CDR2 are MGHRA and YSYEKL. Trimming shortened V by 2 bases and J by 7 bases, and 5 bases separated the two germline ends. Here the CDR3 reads CASSQTSGYTF. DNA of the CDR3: TGCGCCAGCAGCCAAACGAGTGGCTACACCTTC.

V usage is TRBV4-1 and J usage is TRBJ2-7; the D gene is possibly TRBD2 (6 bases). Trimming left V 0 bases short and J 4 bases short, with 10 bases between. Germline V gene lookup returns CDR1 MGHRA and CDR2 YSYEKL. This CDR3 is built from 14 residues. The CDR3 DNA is TGCGCCAGCAGCCAAGATCTGGAGGGATACGAGCAGTACTTC. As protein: CASSQDLEGYEQYF.

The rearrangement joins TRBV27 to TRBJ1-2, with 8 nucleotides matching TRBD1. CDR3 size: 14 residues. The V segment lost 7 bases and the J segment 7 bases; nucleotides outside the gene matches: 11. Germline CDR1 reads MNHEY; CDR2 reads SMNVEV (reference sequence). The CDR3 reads CASNPDRGRGGYTF. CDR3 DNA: TGTGCCAGCAACCCAGACAGGGGTCGAGGTGGCTACACCTTC.

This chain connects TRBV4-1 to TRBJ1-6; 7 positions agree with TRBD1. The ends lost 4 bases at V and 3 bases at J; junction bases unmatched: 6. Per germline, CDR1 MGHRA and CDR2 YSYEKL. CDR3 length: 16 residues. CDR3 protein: CASSPAGTDYNSPLHF. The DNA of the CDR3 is TGCGCCAGCAGCCCCGCCGGGACAGACTATAATTCACCCCTCCACTTT.

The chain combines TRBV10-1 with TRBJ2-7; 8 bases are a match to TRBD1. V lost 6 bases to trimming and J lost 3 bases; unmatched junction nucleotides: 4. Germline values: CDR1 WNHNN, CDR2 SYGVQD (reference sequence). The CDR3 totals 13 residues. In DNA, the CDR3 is TGCGCCAGCAGCATTGGACAGGGCTACGAGCAGTACTTC. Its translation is CASSIGQGYEQYF.

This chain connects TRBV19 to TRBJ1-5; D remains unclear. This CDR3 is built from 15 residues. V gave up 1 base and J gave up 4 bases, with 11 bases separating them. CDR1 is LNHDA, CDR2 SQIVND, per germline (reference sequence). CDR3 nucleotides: TGTGCCAGTAGTATAGTTCCCTTTTCTAATCAGCCCCAGCATTTT. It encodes CASSIVPFSNQPQHF.

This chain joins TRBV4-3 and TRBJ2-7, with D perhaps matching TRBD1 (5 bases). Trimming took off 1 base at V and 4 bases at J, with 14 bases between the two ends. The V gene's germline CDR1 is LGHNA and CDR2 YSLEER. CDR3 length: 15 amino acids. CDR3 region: CASSQGMGPNYEQYF. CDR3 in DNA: TGCGCCAGCAGCCAAGGAATGGGGCCTAATTACGAGCAGTACTTC.

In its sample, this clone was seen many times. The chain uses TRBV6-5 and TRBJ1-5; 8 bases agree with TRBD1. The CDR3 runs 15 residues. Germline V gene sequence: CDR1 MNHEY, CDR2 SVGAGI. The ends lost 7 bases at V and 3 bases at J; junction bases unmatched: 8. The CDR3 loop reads CASIGGQASNQPQHF. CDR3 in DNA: TGTGCCAGCATTGGGGGACAGGCATCCAATCAGCCCCAGCATTTT.

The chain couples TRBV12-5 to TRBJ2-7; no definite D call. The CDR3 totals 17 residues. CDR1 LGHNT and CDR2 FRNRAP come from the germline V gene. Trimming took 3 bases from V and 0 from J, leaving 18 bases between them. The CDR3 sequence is CASGFLWAATSSYEQYF. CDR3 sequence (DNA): TGTGCTAGTGGTTTTCTTTGGGCAGCCACCAGCTCCTACGAGCAGTACTTC.

The DNA of the CDR3 is TGCAGCGTGCGAGGGGGGGACACTGAAGCTTTCTTT. Its protein product is CSVRGGDTEAFF. The V call is TRBV29-1, the J call TRBJ1-1, with a possible D match to TRBD1 (6 bases). The CDR3 contains 12 residues. Between the trimmed V and J ends, which lost 6 bases and 3 bases, there was a span of 11 bases. The germline CDR1 and CDR2 sequences are SQVTM and ANQGSEA.

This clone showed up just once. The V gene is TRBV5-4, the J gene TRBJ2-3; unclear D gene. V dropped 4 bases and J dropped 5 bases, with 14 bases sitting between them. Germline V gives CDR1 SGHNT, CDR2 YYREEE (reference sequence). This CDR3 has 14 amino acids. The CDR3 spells CASSPDWGGDTQYF. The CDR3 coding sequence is TGTGCCAGCAGCCCCGACTGGGGTGGAGATACGCAGTATTTT.

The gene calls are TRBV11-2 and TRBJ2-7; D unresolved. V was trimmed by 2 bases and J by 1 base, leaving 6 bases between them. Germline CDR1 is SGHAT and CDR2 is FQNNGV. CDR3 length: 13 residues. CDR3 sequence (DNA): TGTGCCAGCAGCTTAATGGTGTCCTACGAGCAGTACTTC. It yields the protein CASSLMVSYEQYF.

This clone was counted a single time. CDR3 sequence: CASSLPLAENSYEQYF. CDR3 sequence (DNA): TGTGCCAGCAGCTTGCCTCTGGCGGAGAACTCCTACGAGCAGTACTTC. V and J are TRBV5-5 and TRBJ2-7; D not resolved. This CDR3 contains 16 residues. Germline V lookup: CDR1 SGHKS, CDR2 YYEKEE (reference sequence). Trimming left V 1 base short and J 0 bases short, with 14 bases between.

CDR3 protein: CASSYSMGELNTEAFF. The CDR3 DNA reads as TGTGCCAGCAGTTACTCGATGGGGGAACTGAACACTGAAGCTTTCTTT. The chain is built from TRBV6-5 and TRBJ1-1; D is perhaps TRBD1 (5 bases). Germline CDR1 and CDR2: MNHEY and SVGAGI. This CDR3 is built from 16 residues. Trimming took 0 bases from V and 0 from J, leaving 11 bases between them.

The CDR3 sequence: CASIPWGGGEKLFF. The CDR3 nucleotides are TGTGCCAGCATCCCTTGGGGGGGCGGTGAAAAACTGTTTTTT. V usage is TRBV2 and J usage is TRBJ1-4, with TRBD1 as a possible D gene (6 bases). V was shortened by 7 bases and J by 7 bases, with 16 bases between the two germline ends. CDR3 length equals 14 residues. Germline CDR1 reads SNHLY; CDR2 reads FYNNEI.

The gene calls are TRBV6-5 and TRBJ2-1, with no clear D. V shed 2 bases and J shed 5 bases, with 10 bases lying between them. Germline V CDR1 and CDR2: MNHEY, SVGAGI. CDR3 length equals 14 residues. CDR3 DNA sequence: TGTGCCAGCAGTTACGGAGACTGGAACAATGAGCAGTTCTTC. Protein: CASSYGDWNNEQFF.

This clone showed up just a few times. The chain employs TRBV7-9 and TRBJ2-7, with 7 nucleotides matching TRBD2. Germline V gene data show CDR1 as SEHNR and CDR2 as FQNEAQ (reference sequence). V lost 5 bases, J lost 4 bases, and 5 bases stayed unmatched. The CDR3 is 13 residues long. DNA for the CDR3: TGTGCCAGCAGCATATCTAGCGGTTACGAGCAGTACTTC. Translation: CASSISSGYEQYF.

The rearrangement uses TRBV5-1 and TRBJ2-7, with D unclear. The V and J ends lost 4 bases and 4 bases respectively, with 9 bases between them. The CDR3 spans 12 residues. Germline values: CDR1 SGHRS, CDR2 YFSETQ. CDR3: CASSPFGYEQYF. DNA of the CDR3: TGCGCCAGCAGCCCCTTCGGGTACGAGCAGTACTTC.

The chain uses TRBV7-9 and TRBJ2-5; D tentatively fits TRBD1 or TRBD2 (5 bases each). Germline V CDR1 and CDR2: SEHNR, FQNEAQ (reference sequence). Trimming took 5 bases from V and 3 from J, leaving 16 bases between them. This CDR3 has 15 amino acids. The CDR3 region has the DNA TGTGCCAGCAGCATGGAGGTCCGGGACGAAGAGACCCAGTACTTC. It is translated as CASSMEVRDEETQYF.

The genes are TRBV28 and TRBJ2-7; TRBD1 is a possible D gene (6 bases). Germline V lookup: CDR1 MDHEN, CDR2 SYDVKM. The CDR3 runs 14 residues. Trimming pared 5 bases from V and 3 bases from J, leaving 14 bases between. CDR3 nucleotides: TGTGCCAGCAGTGTTCACAGGGCTCTCTACGAGCAGTACTTC. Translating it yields CASSVHRALYEQYF.

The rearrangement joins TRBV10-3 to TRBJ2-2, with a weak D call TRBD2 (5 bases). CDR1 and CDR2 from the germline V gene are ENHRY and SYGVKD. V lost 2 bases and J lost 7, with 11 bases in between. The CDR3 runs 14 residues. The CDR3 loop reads CAISESQEVGELFF. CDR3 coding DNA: TGTGCCATCAGTGAGAGTCAGGAGGTCGGGGAGCTGTTTTTT.

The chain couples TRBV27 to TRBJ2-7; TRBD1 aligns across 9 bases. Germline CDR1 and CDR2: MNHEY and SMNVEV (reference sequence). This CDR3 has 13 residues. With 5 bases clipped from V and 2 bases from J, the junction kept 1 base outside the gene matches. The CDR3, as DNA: TGTGCCAGCAGTAGGACAGGGGCCTACGAGCAGTACTTC. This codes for CASSRTGAYEQYF.

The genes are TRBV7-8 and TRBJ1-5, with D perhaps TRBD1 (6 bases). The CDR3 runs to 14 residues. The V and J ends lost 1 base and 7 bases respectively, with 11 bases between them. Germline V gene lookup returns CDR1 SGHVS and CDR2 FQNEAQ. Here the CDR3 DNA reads TGTGCCAGCAGCTTAGTGCGCGGGGGCCAGCCCCAGCATTTT. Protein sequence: CASSLVRGGQPQHF.

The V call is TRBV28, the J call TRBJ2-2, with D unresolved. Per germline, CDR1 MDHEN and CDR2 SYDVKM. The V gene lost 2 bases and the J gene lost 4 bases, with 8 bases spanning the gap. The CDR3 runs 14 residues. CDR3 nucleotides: TGTGCCAGCAGTTTACAATTAGGCACCGGGGAGCTGTTTTTT. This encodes CASSLQLGTGELFF.

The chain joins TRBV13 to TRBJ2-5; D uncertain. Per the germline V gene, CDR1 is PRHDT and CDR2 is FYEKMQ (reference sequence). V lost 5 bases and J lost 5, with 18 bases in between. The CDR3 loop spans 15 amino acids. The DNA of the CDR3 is TGTGCCAGCAGCAGAAGCAGCCCAACGAGGGAGACCCAGTACTTC. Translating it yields CASSRSSPTRETQYF.

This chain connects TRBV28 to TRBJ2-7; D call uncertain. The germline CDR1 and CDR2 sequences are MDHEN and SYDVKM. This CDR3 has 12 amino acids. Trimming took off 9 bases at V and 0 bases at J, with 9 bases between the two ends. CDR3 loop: CASLDRSYEQYF. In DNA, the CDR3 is TGTGCCAGTCTCGATCGCTCCTACGAGCAGTACTTC.

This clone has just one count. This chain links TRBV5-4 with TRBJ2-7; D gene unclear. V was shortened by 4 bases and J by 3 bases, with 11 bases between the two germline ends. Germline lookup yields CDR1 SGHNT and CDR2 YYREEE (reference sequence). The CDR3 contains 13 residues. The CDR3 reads CASSLHPNYEQYF. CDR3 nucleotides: TGTGCCAGCAGCCTCCACCCGAACTACGAGCAGTACTTC.

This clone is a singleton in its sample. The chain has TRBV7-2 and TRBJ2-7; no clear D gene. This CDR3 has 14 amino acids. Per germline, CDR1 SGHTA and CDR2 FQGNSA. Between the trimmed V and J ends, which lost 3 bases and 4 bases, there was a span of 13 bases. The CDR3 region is CASSLAGSPYEQYF. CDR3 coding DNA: TGTGCCAGCAGCTTGGCCGGGTCGCCGTACGAGCAGTACTTC.

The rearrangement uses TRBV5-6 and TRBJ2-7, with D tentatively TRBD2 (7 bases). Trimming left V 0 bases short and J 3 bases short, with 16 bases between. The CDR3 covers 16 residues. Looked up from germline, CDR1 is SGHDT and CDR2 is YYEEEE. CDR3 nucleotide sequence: TGTGCCAGCAGCTTGGCCTTTTCGGGGGGCATCTACGAGCAGTACTTC. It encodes CASSLAFSGGIYEQYF.